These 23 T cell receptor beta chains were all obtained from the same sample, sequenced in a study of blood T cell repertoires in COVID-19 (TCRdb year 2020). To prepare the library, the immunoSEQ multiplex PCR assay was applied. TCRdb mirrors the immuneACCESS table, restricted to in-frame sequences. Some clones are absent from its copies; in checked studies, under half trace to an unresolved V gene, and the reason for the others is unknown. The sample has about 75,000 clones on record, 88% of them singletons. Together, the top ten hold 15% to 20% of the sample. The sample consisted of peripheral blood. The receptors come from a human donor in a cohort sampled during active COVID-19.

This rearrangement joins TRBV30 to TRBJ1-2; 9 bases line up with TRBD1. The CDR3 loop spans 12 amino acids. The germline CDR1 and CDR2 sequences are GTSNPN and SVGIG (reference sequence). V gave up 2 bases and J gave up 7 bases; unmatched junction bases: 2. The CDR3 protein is CAWSSTGGGYTF. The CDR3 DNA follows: TGTGCCTGGAGTTCGACAGGGGGTGGCTACACCTTC.

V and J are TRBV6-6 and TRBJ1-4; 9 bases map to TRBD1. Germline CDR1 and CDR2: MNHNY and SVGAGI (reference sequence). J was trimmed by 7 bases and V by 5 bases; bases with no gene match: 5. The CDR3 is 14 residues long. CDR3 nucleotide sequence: TGTGCCAGCAGTACAGGGGGCGCGGGTGAAAAACTGTTTTTT. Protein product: CASSTGGAGEKLFF.

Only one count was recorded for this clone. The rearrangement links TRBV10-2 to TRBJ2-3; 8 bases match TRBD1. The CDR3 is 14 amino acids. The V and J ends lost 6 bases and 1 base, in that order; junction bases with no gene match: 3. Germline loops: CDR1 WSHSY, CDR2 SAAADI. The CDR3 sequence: CASRGTGGTDTQYF. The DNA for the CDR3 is TGCGCCAGCAGGGGGACAGGAGGCACAGATACGCAGTATTTT.

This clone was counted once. The CDR3 loop reads CASSLTSYNEQFF. CDR3 in DNA: TGTGCCAGCAGCTTAACTAGCTACAATGAGCAGTTCTTC. The chain is built from TRBV11-3 and TRBJ2-1; possibly TRBD2 for D (5 bases). Germline V gene sequence: CDR1 SGHNT, CDR2 YENEEA. Trimming took 2 bases from V and 3 from J, leaving 5 bases between them. The CDR3 is 13 amino acids.

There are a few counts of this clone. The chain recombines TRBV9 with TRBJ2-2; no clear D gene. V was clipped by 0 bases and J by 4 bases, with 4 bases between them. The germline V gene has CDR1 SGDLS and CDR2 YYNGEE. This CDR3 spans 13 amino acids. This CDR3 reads CASSVGGTGELFF. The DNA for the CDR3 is TGTGCCAGCAGCGTAGGCGGCACCGGGGAGCTGTTTTTT. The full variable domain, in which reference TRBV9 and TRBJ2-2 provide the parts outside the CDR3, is DSGVTQTPKHLITATGQRVTLRCSPRSGDLSVYWYQQSLDQGLQFLIQYYNGEERAKGNILERFSAQQFPDLHSELNLSSLELGDSALYFCASSVGGTGELFFGEGSRLTVL.

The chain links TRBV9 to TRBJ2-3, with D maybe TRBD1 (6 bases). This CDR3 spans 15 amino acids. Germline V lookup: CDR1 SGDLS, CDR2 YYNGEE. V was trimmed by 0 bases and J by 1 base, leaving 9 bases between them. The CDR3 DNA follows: TGTGCCAGCAGCGTAGAGACAGGCGGCACAGATACGCAGTATTTT. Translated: CASSVETGGTDTQYF.

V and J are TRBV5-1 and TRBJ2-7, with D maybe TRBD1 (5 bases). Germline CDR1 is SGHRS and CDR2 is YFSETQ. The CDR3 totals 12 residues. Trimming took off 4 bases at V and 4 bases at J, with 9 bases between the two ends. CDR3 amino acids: CASSAQGYEQYF. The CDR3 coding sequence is TGCGCCAGCAGCGCCCAGGGATACGAGCAGTACTTC.

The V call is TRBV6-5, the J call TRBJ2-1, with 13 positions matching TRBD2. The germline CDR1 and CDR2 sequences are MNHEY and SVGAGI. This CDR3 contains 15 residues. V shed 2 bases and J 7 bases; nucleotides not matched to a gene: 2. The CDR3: CASSYGTSGKNEQFF. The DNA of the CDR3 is TGTGCCAGCAGTTACGGGACTAGCGGGAAGAATGAGCAGTTCTTC.

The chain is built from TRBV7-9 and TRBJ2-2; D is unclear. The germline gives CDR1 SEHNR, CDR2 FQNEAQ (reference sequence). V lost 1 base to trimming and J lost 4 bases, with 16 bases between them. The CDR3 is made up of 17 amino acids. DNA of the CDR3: TGTGCCAGCAGCTTAGGAACAGACACCTTGGGCACCGGGGAGCTGTTTTTT. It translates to CASSLGTDTLGTGELFF.

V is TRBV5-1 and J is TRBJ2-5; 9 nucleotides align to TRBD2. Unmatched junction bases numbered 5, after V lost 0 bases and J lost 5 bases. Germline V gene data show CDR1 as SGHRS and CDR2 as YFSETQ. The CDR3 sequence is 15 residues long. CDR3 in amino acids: CASSLEASGMETQYF. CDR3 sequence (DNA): TGCGCCAGCAGCTTGGAAGCTAGCGGGATGGAGACCCAGTACTTC. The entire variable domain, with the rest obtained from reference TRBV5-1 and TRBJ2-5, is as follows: KAGVTQTPRYLIKTRGQQVTLSCSPISGHRSVSWYQQTPGQGLQFLFEYFSETQRNKGNFPGRFSGRQFSNSRSEMNVSTLELGDSALYLCASSLEASGMETQYFGPGTRLLVL.

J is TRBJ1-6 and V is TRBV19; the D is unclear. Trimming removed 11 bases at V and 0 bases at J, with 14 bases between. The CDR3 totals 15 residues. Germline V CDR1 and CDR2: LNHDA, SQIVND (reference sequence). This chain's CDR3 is CASKPASSYNSPLHF. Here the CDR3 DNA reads TGTGCCTCAAAACCCGCCAGCTCCTATAATTCACCCCTCCACTTT. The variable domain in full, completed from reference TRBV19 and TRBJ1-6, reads DGGITQSPKYLFRKEGQNVTLSCEQNLNHDAMYWYRQDPGQGLRLIYYSQIVNDFQKGDIAEGYSVSREKKESFPLTVTSAQKNPTAFYLCASKPASSYNSPLHFGNGTRLTVT.

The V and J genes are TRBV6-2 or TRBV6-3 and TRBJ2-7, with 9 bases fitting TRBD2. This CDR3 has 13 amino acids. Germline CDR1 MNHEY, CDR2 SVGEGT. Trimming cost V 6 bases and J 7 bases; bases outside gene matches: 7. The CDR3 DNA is TGTGCCAGCAGCCGAGCGGGGGGTAGAGAGCAGTACTTC. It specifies CASSRAGGREQYF.

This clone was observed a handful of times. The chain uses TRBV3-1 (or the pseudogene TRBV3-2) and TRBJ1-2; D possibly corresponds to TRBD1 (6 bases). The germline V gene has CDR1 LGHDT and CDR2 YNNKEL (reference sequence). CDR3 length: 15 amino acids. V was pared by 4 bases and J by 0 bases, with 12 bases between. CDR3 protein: CASSPQGLANYGYTF. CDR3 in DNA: TGTGCCAGCAGCCCACAGGGTTTAGCTAACTATGGCTACACCTTC.

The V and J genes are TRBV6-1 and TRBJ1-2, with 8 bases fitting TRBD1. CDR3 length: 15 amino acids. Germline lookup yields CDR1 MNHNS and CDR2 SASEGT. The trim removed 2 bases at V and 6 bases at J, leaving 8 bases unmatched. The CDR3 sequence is CASSEPGQGFDGYTF. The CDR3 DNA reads TGTGCCAGCAGTGAACCCGGACAGGGTTTCGATGGCTACACCTTC.

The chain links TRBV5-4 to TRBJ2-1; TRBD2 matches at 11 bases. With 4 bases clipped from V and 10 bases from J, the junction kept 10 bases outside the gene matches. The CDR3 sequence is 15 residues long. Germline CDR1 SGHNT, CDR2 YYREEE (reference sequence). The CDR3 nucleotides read TGTGCCAGCAGCCAAAAACTAGCGGGAGAAGAAGAGCAGTTCTTC. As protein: CASSQKLAGEEEQFF.

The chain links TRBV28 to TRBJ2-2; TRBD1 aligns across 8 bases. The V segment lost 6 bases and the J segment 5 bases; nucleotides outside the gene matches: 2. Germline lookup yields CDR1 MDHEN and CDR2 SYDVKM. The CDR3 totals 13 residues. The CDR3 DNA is TGTGCCAGCAGAAGACAGGGGACCGGGGAGCTGTTTTTT. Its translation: CASRRQGTGELFF.

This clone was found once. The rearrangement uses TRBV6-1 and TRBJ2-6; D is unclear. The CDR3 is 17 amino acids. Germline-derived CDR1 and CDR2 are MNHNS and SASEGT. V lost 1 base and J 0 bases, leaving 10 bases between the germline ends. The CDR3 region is CASSEGLHLSGANVLTF. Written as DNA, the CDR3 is TGTGCCAGCAGTGAAGGATTACACCTCTCTGGGGCCAACGTCCTGACTTTC.

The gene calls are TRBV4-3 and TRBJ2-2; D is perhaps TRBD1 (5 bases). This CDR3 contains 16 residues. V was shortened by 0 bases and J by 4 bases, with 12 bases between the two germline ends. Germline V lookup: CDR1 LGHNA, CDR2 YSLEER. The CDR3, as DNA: TGCGCCAGCAGCCAAGACTTGGGGCGTGGCACCGGGGAGCTGTTTTTT. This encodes CASSQDLGRGTGELFF.

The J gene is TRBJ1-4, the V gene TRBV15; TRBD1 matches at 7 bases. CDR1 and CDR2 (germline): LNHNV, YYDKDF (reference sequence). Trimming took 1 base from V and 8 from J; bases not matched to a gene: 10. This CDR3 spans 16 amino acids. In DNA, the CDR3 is TGTGCCACCAGCAGAGGTACGACAGGGAATATGGAAAAACTGTTTTTT. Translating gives CATSRGTTGNMEKLFF.

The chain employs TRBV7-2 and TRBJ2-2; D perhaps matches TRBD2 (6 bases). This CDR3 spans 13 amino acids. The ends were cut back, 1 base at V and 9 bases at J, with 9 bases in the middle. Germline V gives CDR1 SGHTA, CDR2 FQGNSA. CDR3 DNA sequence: TGTGCCAGCAGCTTAGGGAGGGCCTGGGAGCTGTTTTTT. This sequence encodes CASSLGRAWELFF.

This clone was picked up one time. Here the CDR3 reads CASSPPSPGQGLNTEAFF. CDR3 sequence (DNA): TGTGCCAGCAGTCCACCAAGTCCGGGACAGGGCCTGAACACTGAAGCTTTCTTT. The gene calls are TRBV28 and TRBJ1-1; 9 nucleotides match TRBD1. This CDR3 is built from 18 residues. The V gene end was trimmed by 5 bases and the J gene end by 0 bases; junction bases not matched to a gene: 13. Germline CDR1 and CDR2: MDHEN and SYDVKM. The variable domain in full, completed from reference TRBV28 and TRBJ1-1, reads DVKVTQSSRYLVKRTGEKVFLECVQDMDHENMFWYRQDPGLGLRLIYFSYDVKMKEKGDIPEGYSVSREKKERFSLILESASTNQTSMYLCASSPPSPGQGLNTEAFFGQGTRLTVV.

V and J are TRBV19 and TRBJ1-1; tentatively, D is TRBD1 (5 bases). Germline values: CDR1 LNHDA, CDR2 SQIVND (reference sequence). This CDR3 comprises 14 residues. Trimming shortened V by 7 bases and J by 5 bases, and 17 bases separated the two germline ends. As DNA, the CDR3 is TGTGCCAGTAATTTTCAGGGCCTGGGTACTGAAGCTTTCTTT. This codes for CASNFQGLGTEAFF.

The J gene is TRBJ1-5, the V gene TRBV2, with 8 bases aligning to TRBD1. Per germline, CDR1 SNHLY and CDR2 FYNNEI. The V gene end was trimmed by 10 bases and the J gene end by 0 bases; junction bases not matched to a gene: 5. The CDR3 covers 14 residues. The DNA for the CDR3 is TGTGCCACAGGGGGCACTTATAGCAATCAGCCCCAGCATTTT. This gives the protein CATGGTYSNQPQHF.